Presented here are 26 T cell receptor beta chains from one specimen sequenced in a study of early T cells in non-severe SARS-CoV-2 infection. TCRdb fed the 5' RACE reads into MiXCR, producing one record per CDR3 protein. The sample holds tens of thousands of distinct CDR3 sequences, about 7.7% seen once. This sample comprised whole blood, obtained at baseline. Receptors were obtained from an adult who was a healthcare worker with PCR-confirmed SARS-CoV-2 infection or an uninfected control (not recorded which).

This rearrangement joins TRBV7-2 to TRBJ2-4; D is perhaps TRBD1 (5 bases). The CDR3 loop spans 18 amino acids. Trimming took 2 bases from V and 8 from J, leaving 25 bases between them. Germline-derived CDR1 and CDR2 are SGHTA and FQGNSA. CDR3 amino acids: CASSLQPGLRDGIDIQYF. In DNA form, the CDR3 reads TGTGCCAGCAGCTTACAGCCCGGTCTCAGGGATGGGATTGACATTCAGTACTTC.

This clonotype was seen repeatedly, ten times or more. The CDR3 loop is CASSSQLAGGVQGQFF. The CDR3 region has the DNA TGCGCCAGCAGCTCTCAACTAGCGGGAGGAGTCCAGGGGCAGTTCTTC. The chain has TRBV5-1 and TRBJ2-1; 12 bases line up with TRBD2. Looked up from germline, CDR1 is SGHRS and CDR2 is YFSETQ. Trimming at V came to 3 bases and at J to 12 bases, leaving 13 bases not matched to a gene. CDR3 length: 16 amino acids.

This clonotype was seen more than once but under ten times. The chain uses TRBV20-1 and TRBJ2-1, with 7 bases matching TRBD2. The CDR3 is made up of 14 amino acids. CDR1 is DFQATT and CDR2 is SNEGSKA in the germline V gene (reference sequence). The V and J ends lost 3 bases and 7 bases, in that order; junction bases with no gene match: 9. The CDR3 coding sequence is TGCAGTGCTAGTAGCGGGCTTCAGACAAATGAGCAGTTCTTC. Translating gives CSASSGLQTNEQFF.

The chain has TRBV6-2 or TRBV6-3 and TRBJ2-1; 8 positions agree with TRBD2. The CDR3 sequence is 15 residues long. Looked up from germline, CDR1 is MNHEY and CDR2 is SVGEGT. Trimming cost V 4 bases and J 6 bases; bases outside gene matches: 8. The CDR3 DNA is TGTGCCAGCAGTTCCTCGGCGGGAGGTCCCAATGAGCAGTTCTTC. Protein product: CASSSSAGGPNEQFF.

This clonotype was counted a few times. The V gene is TRBV12-3 or TRBV12-4, the J gene TRBJ2-5; the D gene is possibly TRBD2 (6 bases). The CDR3 sequence is 14 residues long. The germline V and J ends were trimmed by 2 bases and 2 bases, with 9 bases remaining between them. The CDR3 spells CASSLSGQQETQYF. The CDR3 DNA is TGTGCCAGCAGTTTAAGCGGGCAGCAAGAGACCCAGTACTTC.

In its sample, this clonotype was seen a few times. The J gene is TRBJ2-1, the V gene TRBV20-1, with 7 bases fitting TRBD2. This CDR3 is 15 amino acids long. Trimming took 0 bases from V and 4 from J; bases not matched to a gene: 6. CDR1 and CDR2 from the germline V gene are DFQATT and SNEGSKA (reference sequence). This CDR3 is CSARDWRESYNEQFF. CDR3 sequence (DNA): TGCAGTGCTAGAGATTGGCGGGAGAGTTACAATGAGCAGTTCTTC.

This clonotype was counted many times. The rearrangement uses TRBV5-1 and TRBJ2-7, with 9 bases identical to TRBD2. This CDR3 has 13 residues. Germline V lookup: CDR1 SGHRS, CDR2 YFSETQ. The junction had 8 bases not matched to a gene; V was cut back by 3 bases and J by 10 bases. The DNA of the CDR3 is TGCGCCAGCAGCTCCCTAGCGGGACTAAACCAGTACTTC. Residues: CASSSLAGLNQYF.

The chain employs TRBV5-1 and TRBJ2-1, with 10 bases lining up with TRBD2. Germline CDR1 reads SGHRS; CDR2 reads YFSETQ. The ends lost 6 bases at V and 8 bases at J; junction bases unmatched: 11. The CDR3 totals 15 residues. CDR3 in DNA: TGCGCCAGCAAAAACCCCGGGACTAGCGTCGATGAGCAGTTCTTC. This codes for CASKNPGTSVDEQFF.

The chain employs TRBV25-1 and TRBJ1-2; no clear D gene. CDR3 length: 18 amino acids. Between the trimmed V and J ends, which lost 0 bases and 1 base, there was a span of 18 bases. The germline gives CDR1 MGHDK, CDR2 SYGVNS. CDR3 in DNA: TGTGCCAGCAGTGAATATCCGAACGCGCAGCCGAATAACTATGGCTACACCTTC. The encoded protein is CASSEYPNAQPNNYGYTF.

V and J are TRBV14 and TRBJ2-6, with D uncertain. Germline assignment: CDR1 SGHDN and CDR2 FVKESK. The V and J ends lost 2 bases and 4 bases respectively, with 6 bases between them. This CDR3 spans 14 amino acids. CDR3 nucleotides: TGTGCCAGCAGCCAACAAACAGGGGCCAACGTCCTGACTTTC. Its translation is CASSQQTGANVLTF.

This clonotype was seen many times. This chain links TRBV15 with TRBJ2-7; 7 positions match TRBD1. Germline CDR1 and CDR2: LNHNV and YYDKDF (reference sequence). Germline trimming cut 3 bases from V and 3 bases from J; bases unmatched to any gene: 14. The CDR3 has 17 residues. The CDR3: CATSRGEGTVPYYEQYF. The CDR3 DNA reads TGTGCCACCAGCAGGGGCGAAGGGACAGTTCCTTACTACGAGCAGTACTTC.

Note on this clonotype: Possible read error: a much larger clone is one base away. The chain has TRBV28 and TRBJ2-7; TRBD2 aligns across 9 bases. V gave up 2 bases and J gave up 0 bases; unmatched junction bases: 5. This CDR3 is built from 16 residues. Germline loops: CDR1 MDHEN, CDR2 SYDVKM. The CDR3 coding sequence is TGTGCCAGCAGTTTAACGGAAGCGGGGGGCTCCTACGAGCAGTACTTC. It translates to CASSLTEAGGSYEQYF.

This clonotype has more than one count but fewer than ten. The CDR3 coding sequence is TGTGCCAGCAGTTACCGGGACAGGTCAGCTGAGCAGTTCTTC. Its translation is CASSYRDRSAEQFF. The chain combines TRBV12-3 or TRBV12-4 with TRBJ2-1, with 8 bases lining up with TRBD1. With 4 bases clipped from V and 9 bases from J, the junction kept 8 bases outside the gene matches. The CDR3 is 14 residues long.

This clonotype was detected many times. The chain employs TRBV7-9 and TRBJ2-1, with TRBD2 matching over 11 bases. Losses at the gene ends were 1 base for V and 0 bases for J; bases not matched to a gene: 2. CDR1 is SEHNR and CDR2 is FQNEAQ in the germline V gene (reference sequence). CDR3 size: 17 residues. The DNA of the CDR3 is TGTGCCAGCAGCTTAGGACTAGCGGGAAGCTCCTACAATGAGCAGTTCTTC. This sequence encodes CASSLGLAGSSYNEQFF.

This clonotype was observed a few times. J is TRBJ2-5 and V is TRBV11-3; TRBD2 matches 11 bases. The germline gives CDR1 SGHNT, CDR2 YENEEA. The CDR3 is 18 residues long. The V segment lost 4 bases and the J segment 0 bases; nucleotides outside the gene matches: 10. This chain's CDR3 is CASSSRSGTSGDQETQYF. CDR3 DNA sequence: TGTGCCAGCAGCTCGCGATCCGGGACTAGCGGCGACCAAGAGACCCAGTACTTC.

The gene calls are TRBV15 and TRBJ1-5, with no clear D. Germline CDR1 reads LNHNV; CDR2 reads YYDKDF (reference sequence). This CDR3 is 15 amino acids long. V was shortened by 0 bases and J by 4 bases, with 10 bases between the two germline ends. Here the CDR3 DNA reads TGTGCCACCAGCAGAGAGTCCCTTCGAAATCAGCCCCAGCATTTT. Translation: CATSRESLRNQPQHF.

The rearrangement uses TRBV6-2 or TRBV6-3 and TRBJ2-5; 7 nucleotides align to TRBD1. This CDR3 has 13 amino acids. J gave up 7 bases and V 7 bases, and 9 bases lay outside the gene matches. Germline V gives CDR1 MNHEY, CDR2 SVGEGT. CDR3 DNA: TGTGCCAGCAACGACAGGGCCCCGGTGACCCAGTACTTC. Its protein is CASNDRAPVTQYF.

In its sample, this clonotype was seen a few times. The gene calls are TRBV7-2 and TRBJ2-3; 8 bases are a match to TRBD2. Germline lookup yields CDR1 SGHTA and CDR2 FQGNSA. The CDR3 extends over 15 amino acids. V was clipped by 2 bases and J by 14 bases; unmatched bases: 15. The CDR3 here is CASSLKRESAPVRYF. CDR3 DNA sequence: TGTGCCAGCAGCTTAAAGCGGGAGTCGGCCCCAGTGAGGTATTTT. The whole variable domain, filled in from reference TRBV7-2 and TRBJ2-3, reads GAGVSQSPSNKVTEKGKDVELRCDPISGHTALYWYRQSLGQGLEFLIYFQGNSAPDKSGLPSDRFSAERTGGSVSTLTIQRTQQEDSAVYLCASSLKRESAPVRYFGPGTRLTVL.

In its sample, this clonotype ranks as medium-sized (0.01 to 0.1%). The rearrangement joins TRBV6-1 to TRBJ1-6; 7 bases match TRBD1. Trimming at V came to 3 bases and at J to 7 bases, leaving 6 bases not matched to a gene. This CDR3 has 15 residues. CDR1 and CDR2 from the germline V gene are MNHNS and SASEGT. CDR3 loop: CASSEKEGANSPLHF. The DNA of the CDR3 is TGTGCCAGCAGTGAGAAGGAGGGGGCGAATTCACCCCTCCACTTT.

A few counts support this clonotype. V and J are TRBV20-1 and TRBJ2-7, with D uncertain. V was pared by 5 bases and J by 1 base, with 9 bases between. The CDR3 runs 12 residues. CDR1 is DFQATT, CDR2 SNEGSKA, per germline (reference sequence). The chain's CDR3 is CSAPDGSYEQYF. CDR3 coding DNA: TGCAGTGCTCCCGACGGATCCTACGAGCAGTACTTC.

The gene calls are TRBV12-3 or TRBV12-4 and TRBJ2-5; tentative D call: TRBD1 (6 bases). The V gene lost 6 bases and the J gene lost 2 bases, with 16 bases spanning the gap. The CDR3 has 15 amino acids. The DNA for the CDR3 is TGTGCCAGCAGCCACAGGGAGCTGTGGCAAGAGACCCAGTACTTC. Translated: CASSHRELWQETQYF.

This clonotype was detected ten times or more. The rearrangement links TRBV25-1 to TRBJ2-7; weak D call: TRBD1 (5 bases). The CDR3 covers 12 residues. From germline, CDR1 is MGHDK and CDR2 SYGVNS. Trimming pared 1 base from V and 12 bases from J, leaving 13 bases between. The CDR3 loop is CASSESLSGRYF. CDR3 in DNA: TGTGCCAGCAGTGAATCTCTCTCAGGGCGGTACTTC.

In its sample, this clonotype was seen many times. The CDR3 here is CASSLLAGPYEQYF. The DNA of the CDR3 is TGTGCCAGCAGCTTGCTAGCGGGTCCCTACGAGCAGTACTTC. The chain recombines TRBV7-2 with TRBJ2-7; 8 bases map to TRBD2. V was clipped by 3 bases and J by 2 bases; unmatched bases: 3. CDR3 length: 14 residues. The germline V gene has CDR1 SGHTA and CDR2 FQGNSA.

This clonotype was recorded at least ten times. The rearrangement links TRBV28 to TRBJ1-3; perhaps TRBD1 as D (5 bases). This CDR3 contains 14 residues. CDR1 and CDR2 (germline): MDHEN, SYDVKM. V was trimmed by 5 bases and J by 6 bases, leaving 14 bases between them. The CDR3 protein is CASSPLRDLNTIYF. CDR3 sequence (DNA): TGTGCCAGCAGTCCCCTCCGGGACTTAAACACCATATATTTT.

This clonotype has more than one count but fewer than ten. The genes are TRBV6-2 or TRBV6-3 and TRBJ2-1; unclear D gene. The CDR3 is 14 amino acids. Germline loops: CDR1 MNHEY, CDR2 SVGEGT. V gave up 0 bases and J gave up 3 bases, with 6 bases separating them. The CDR3 nucleotides are TGTGCCAGCAGTTACTCCGCCGACTACAATGAGCAGTTCTTC. It translates to CASSYSADYNEQFF.

The rearrangement links TRBV7-2 to TRBJ1-5, with TRBD1 matching 7 bases. CDR3 size: 13 residues. The germline V gene encodes CDR1 SGHTA and CDR2 FQGNSA. The trim removed 5 bases at V and 6 bases at J, leaving 4 bases unmatched. The CDR3 DNA follows: TGTGCCAGCAGCGCGTCAGGGGGTCAGCCCCAGCATTTT. Translating it yields CASSASGGQPQHF.